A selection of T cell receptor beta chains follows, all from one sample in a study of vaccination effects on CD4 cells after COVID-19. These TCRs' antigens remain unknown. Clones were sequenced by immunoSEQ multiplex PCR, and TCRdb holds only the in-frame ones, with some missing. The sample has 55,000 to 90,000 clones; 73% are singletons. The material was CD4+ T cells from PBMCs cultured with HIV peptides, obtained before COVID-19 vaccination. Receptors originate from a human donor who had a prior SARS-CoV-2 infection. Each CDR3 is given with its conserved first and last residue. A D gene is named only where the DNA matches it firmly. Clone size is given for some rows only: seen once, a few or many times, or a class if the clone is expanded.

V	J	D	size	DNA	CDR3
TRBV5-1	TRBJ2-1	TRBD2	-	TGCGCCAGCAGCTTGAGGGGGGCTAGCGGGGGGCACTCCTACAATGAGCAGTTCTTC	CASSLRGASGGHSYNEQFF
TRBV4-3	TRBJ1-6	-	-	TGCGCCAGCTCTCCGGGCCCCTATAATTCACCCCTCCACTTT	CASSPGPYNSPLHF
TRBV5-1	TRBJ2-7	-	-	TGCGCCAGCAGCCCGAGCTCCTACGAGCAGTACTTC	CASSPSSYEQYF
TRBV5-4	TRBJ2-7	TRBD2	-	TGTGCCAGCGGGACGCCCGCTAGCGGGAACAACTACGAGCAGTACTTC	CASGTPASGNNYEQYF
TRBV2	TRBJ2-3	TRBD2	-	TGTGCCAGTCAGGGGCGGGGGGGCGTTATAGATACGCAGTATTTT	CASQGRGGVIDTQYF
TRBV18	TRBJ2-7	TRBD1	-	TGTGCCAGCTCATCCGGGACAGCCTACGAGCAGTACTTC	CASSSGTAYEQYF
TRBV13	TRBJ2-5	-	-	TGTGCCAGCAGCCGAAACGGGGGGACCCAGTACTTC	CASSRNGGTQYF
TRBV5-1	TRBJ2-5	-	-	TGCGCCAGCAGCGGGGAGAGGGAGACCCAGTACTTC	CASSGERETQYF
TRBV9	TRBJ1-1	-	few	TGTGCCAGCAGCGTAGGATCACAGGGTAACACTGAAGCTTTCTTT	CASSVGSQGNTEAFF
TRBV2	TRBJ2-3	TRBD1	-	TGTGCCAGCAGTGAGTTCGGACAGGGGGCTACAGATACGCAGTATTTT	CASSEFGQGATDTQYF
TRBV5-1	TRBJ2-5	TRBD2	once	TGCGCCAGCAGCAACCTAGCGGGAGGACAAGAGACCCAGTACTTC	CASSNLAGGQETQYF
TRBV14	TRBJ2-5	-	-	TGTGCCAGCAGCCAACAGGGAAGGGAGACCCAGTACTTC	CASSQQGRETQYF
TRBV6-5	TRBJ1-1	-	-	TGTGCCAGCAGTTACTCTTTATTGAGAGAAGCTTTCTTT	CASSYSLLREAFF
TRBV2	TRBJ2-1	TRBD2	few	TGTGCCAGCAGGCTACTAGCGGGGGGATGGTTCTTC	CASRLLAGGWFF
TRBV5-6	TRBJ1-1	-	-	TGTGCCAGCAGCTTGGCCTTTTTGAGGGCAGGCACTGAAGCTTTCTTT	CASSLAFLRAGTEAFF
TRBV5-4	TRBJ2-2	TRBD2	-	TGTGCCAGCAGCTCAGGTCTGGGCGGGAGACGGACCGGGGAGCTGTTTTTT	CASSSGLGGRRTGELFF
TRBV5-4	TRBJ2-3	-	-	TGTGCCAGCAGCTTGGTATGGTCAGATCAGACAGATACGCAGTATTTT	CASSLVWSDQTDTQYF
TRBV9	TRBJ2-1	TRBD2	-	TGTGCCAGCAGCGTATTTGTTAGCGGGGGGAAGGGTGAGCAGTTCTTC	CASSVFVSGGKGEQFF
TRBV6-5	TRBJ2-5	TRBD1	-	TGTGCCAGCACACGCAGGGGGCGAGTAGAGACCCAGTACTTC	CASTRRGRVETQYF
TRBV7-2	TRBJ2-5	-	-	TGTGCCAGCAGCGTACAGGAGACCCAGTACTTC	CASSVQETQYF
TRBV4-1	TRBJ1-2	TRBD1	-	TGCGCCAGCAGCCAAGGACAGGGAGCTAACTATGGCTACACCTTC	CASSQGQGANYGYTF
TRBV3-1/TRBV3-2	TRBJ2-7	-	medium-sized	TGTGCCAGCAGCCGGAGGGGGGGTAGCTCCTACGAGCAGTACTTC	CASSRRGGSSYEQYF
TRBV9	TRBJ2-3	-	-	TGTGCCAGCAGCGCCCAGCGGACCCGCACAGATACGCAGTATTTT	CASSAQRTRTDTQYF
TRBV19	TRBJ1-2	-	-	TGTGCCAGTAGCATGAGGGGGGACTATGGCTACACCTTC	CASSMRGDYGYTF
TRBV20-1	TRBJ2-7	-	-	TGCAGTGCTAGAACCAGCTACGAGCAGTACTTC	CSARTSYEQYF
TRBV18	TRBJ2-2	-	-	TGTGCCAGCTCACCTATCGGCGACGGGGAGCTGTTTTTT	CASSPIGDGELFF
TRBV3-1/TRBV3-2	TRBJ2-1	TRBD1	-	TGTGCCAGCAAACCGGGACAGGGGTCTATCTCCTACAATGAGCAGTTCTTC	CASKPGQGSISYNEQFF
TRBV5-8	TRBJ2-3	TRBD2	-	TGTGCCAGCAGCTTCAGACTAGCGGGAGGGGTGAATACGCAGTATTTT	CASSFRLAGGVNTQYF
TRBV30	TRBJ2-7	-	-	TGTGCCTGGAGTGCCCAGGGGGAGCAGTACTTC	CAWSAQGEQYF
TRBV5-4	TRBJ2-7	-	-	TGTGCCAGCAGCTTGGTCCTGGGGCCGAGAGATTCCTACGAGCAGTACTTC	CASSLVLGPRDSYEQYF
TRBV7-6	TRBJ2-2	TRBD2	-	TGTGCCAGCAGCTTACGGACTAGCCCTTACACCGGGGAGCTGTTTTTT	CASSLRTSPYTGELFF
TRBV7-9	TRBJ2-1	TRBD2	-	TGTGCCAGCAGCTTCGAGGGACTAGGGGGACGGTTCTTC	CASSFEGLGGRFF
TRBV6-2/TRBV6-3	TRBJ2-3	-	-	TGTGCCAGCCGCCTGGCGGCCGGAGATACGCAGTATTTT	CASRLAAGDTQYF
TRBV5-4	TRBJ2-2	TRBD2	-	TGTGCCAGCAGCTTGAGTAGCGGGGGGGTTTCCGGGGAGCTGTTTTTT	CASSLSSGGVSGELFF
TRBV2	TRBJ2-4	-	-	TGTGCCAGCAGTGGGTATGGGTTAGACATTCAGTACTTC	CASSGYGLDIQYF
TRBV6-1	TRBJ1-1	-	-	TGTGCCAGCAGGAAACTCAGGGCGAACACTGAAGCTTTCTTT	CASRKLRANTEAFF
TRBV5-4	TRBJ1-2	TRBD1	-	TGTGCCAGCAGCTTGTCGCTGGGACAGGGGCATCGCGGCTATACCTTC	CASSLSLGQGHRGYTF
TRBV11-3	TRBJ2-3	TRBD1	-	TGTGCCAGCAGCCCGACAGGGGGGACAGATACGCAGTATTTT	CASSPTGGTDTQYF
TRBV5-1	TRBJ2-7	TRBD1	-	TGCGCCAGCAGCCCGACAGGGGGCTCCTACGAGCAGTACTTC	CASSPTGGSYEQYF
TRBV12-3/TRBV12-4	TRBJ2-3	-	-	TGTGCCAGCCGCCTCGACTACACAGATACGCAGTATTTT	CASRLDYTDTQYF
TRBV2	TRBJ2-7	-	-	TGTGCCAGCAGGGCTGGACAGCTGGCTTACGAGCAGTACTTC	CASRAGQLAYEQYF
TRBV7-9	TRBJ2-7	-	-	TGTGCCAGCAGCCCCTACGGAGGCGAGCAGTACTTC	CASSPYGGEQYF
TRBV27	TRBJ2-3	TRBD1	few	TGTGCCAGCAGTTCCCCCCAGGGGGTAATGACAGATACGCAGTATTTT	CASSSPQGVMTDTQYF
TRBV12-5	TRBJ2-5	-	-	TGTGCTAGTGGTCCTCGGACAATAGAGACCCAGTACTTC	CASGPRTIETQYF
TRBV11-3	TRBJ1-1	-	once	TGTGCCAGCAGCTTAGAAGGTGCATTGAACACTGAAGCTTTCTTT	CASSLEGALNTEAFF
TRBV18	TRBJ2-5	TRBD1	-	TGTGCCAGCTCACCCCTTACAGGGGGACGAGAGACCCAGTACTTC	CASSPLTGGRETQYF
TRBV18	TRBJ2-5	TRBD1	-	TGTGCCAGCTCACCACGAACAGGGGATGGGGAGACCCAGTACTTC	CASSPRTGDGETQYF
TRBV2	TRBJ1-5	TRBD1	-	TGTGCCAGCAGCAAGGACAGGGGAATGGGTCAGCCCCAGCATTTT	CASSKDRGMGQPQHF
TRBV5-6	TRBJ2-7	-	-	TGTGCCAGCAGCCGAGACCCCGCAACCTTCGAGCAGTACTTC	CASSRDPATFEQYF
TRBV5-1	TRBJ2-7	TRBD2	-	TGCGCCAGCAGCTTGATCCTAGCGGGGGTGGGCGAGCAGTACTTC	CASSLILAGVGEQYF
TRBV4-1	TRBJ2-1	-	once	TGCGCCAGCAGCTCCCGGAACGGGGAATCGGAGCAGTTCTTC	CASSSRNGESEQFF
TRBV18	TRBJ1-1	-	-	TGTGCCAGCTCACCACTACCGGGACTGCTGAACACTGAAGCTTTCTTT	CASSPLPGLLNTEAFF
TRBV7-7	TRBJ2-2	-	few	TGTGCTAGCAGCTTTCAGGGGCCGGGTACCGGGGAGCTGTTTTTT	CASSFQGPGTGELFF
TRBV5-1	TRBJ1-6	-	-	TGCGCCAGCAACCGGGACCTTAATTCACCCCTCCACTTT	CASNRDLNSPLHF
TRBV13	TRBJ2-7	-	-	TGTGCCAGCAGCGCAACAGGTGAGAGGGCCTACGAGCAGTACTTC	CASSATGERAYEQYF
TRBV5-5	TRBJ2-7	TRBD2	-	TGTGCCAGCAGCTTGGTACTAGCGAGCGAGCAGTACTTC	CASSLVLASEQYF
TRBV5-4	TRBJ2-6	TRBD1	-	TGTGCCAGCAGCTTCGAGGGGGCGCGGGGGGCCAACGTCCTGACTTTC	CASSFEGARGANVLTF
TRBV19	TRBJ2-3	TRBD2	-	TGTGCCCTAGCGGCTAGCGGGAGTTGGAGTACAGATACGCAGTATTTT	CALAASGSWSTDTQYF
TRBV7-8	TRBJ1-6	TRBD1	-	TGTGCCAGCAGCTTGGACAGGTCCTATAATTCACCCCTCCACTTT	CASSLDRSYNSPLHF
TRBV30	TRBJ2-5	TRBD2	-	TGTGCCTGGAACTTCATAGCGGGAGAGACCCAGTACTTC	CAWNFIAGETQYF